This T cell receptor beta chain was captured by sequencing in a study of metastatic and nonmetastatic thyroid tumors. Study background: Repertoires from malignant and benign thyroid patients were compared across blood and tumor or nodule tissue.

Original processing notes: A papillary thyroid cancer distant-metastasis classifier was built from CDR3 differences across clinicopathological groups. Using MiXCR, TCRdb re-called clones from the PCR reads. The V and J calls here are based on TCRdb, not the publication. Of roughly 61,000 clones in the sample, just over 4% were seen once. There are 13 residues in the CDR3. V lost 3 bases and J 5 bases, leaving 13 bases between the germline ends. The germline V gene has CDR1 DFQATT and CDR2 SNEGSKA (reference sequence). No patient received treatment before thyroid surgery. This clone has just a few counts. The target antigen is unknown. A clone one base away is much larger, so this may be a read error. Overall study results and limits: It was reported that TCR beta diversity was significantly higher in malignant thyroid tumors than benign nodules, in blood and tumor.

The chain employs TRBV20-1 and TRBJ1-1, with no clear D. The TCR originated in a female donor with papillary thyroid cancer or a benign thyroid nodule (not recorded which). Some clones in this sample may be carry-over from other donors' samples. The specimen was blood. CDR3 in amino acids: CSARAHGVTEAFF. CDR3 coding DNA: TGCAGTGCTAGGGCCCACGGGGTAACTGAAGCTTTCTTT.